The 9 T cell receptor beta chains presented below share a single source sample, sequenced in a study of naive and memory T cell subsets. Regarding the study as a whole: A few larger clonotypes appeared in naive repertoires, especially CD8, possibly memory cells re-expressing CD45RA.

These TCRs are of unknown antigen specificity. Two oligonucleotides, mixed equimolar, formed the beta constant-region primer covering TRBC1 and TRBC2. Four rounds of PCR amplified the ligated cDNA using nested alpha and beta constant-region primers plus SP2. TCRdb used MiXCR to reprocess the UMI-ligation and nested PCR reads, holding one entry per CDR3 protein. Counted here are some 110,000 distinct CDR3 sequences, around 13% occurring once; the ten biggest clones make up approximately 2.8%. The sequenced sample consisted of naive CD8+ T cells from blood. The receptors were gathered from a human donor in good health.

Ten or more counts support this clonotype. The J gene is TRBJ2-3, the V gene TRBV7-2, with D maybe TRBD1 (6 bases). CDR3 size: 14 residues. Germline-derived CDR1 and CDR2 are SGHTA and FQGNSA. Trimming stripped 0 bases from V and 3 bases from J, with 7 bases between. The CDR3 protein is CASSLAGATDTQYF. Written as DNA, the CDR3 is TGTGCCAGCAGCTTAGCGGGGGCGACAGATACGCAGTATTTT.

The chain recombines TRBV4-3 with TRBJ2-7; no reliable D call. V was trimmed by 2 bases and J by 0 bases, leaving 8 bases between them. The germline CDR1 and CDR2 sequences are LGHNA and YSLEER. The CDR3 contains 14 residues. The CDR3 DNA reads TGCGCCAGCAGCCAATCGCGGAGCTCCTACGAGCAGTACTTC. Protein: CASSQSRSSYEQYF.

In its sample, this clonotype was seen many times. The V call is TRBV29-1, the J call TRBJ2-3, with 9 nucleotides matching TRBD2. The V gene's germline CDR1 is SQVTM and CDR2 ANQGSEA. This CDR3 comprises 15 residues. V shed 7 bases and J 2 bases; nucleotides not matched to a gene: 10. The CDR3 DNA sequence: TGCAGCGCCGATGCTAGCGGGGCCCCCACAGATACGCAGTATTTT. As protein: CSADASGAPTDTQYF.

A few counts support this clonotype. The DNA for the CDR3 is TGTGCCAGCAGCGAGCCGGGACTAGCGTACAATGAGCAGTTCTTC. Translated, it gives CASSEPGLAYNEQFF. The chain links TRBV11-2 to TRBJ2-1, with 10 bases that match TRBD2. Germline lookup yields CDR1 SGHAT and CDR2 FQNNGV. The CDR3 contains 15 residues. Losses at the gene ends were 5 bases for V and 4 bases for J; bases not matched to a gene: 5.

The V call is TRBV7-9, the J call TRBJ1-3, with no clear D. The CDR3 loop spans 15 amino acids. The germline CDR1 and CDR2 sequences are SEHNR and FQNEAQ (reference sequence). Trimming stripped 3 bases from V and 3 bases from J, with 12 bases between. CDR3 sequence reads: CASSFLPEVGNTIYF. As DNA, the CDR3 is TGTGCCAGCAGCTTTCTCCCTGAGGTTGGAAACACCATATATTTT.

This clonotype was observed a few times. The genes are TRBV12-3 or TRBV12-4 and TRBJ1-2, with D possibly TRBD1 on 5 matching bases. Trimming took off 3 bases at V and 6 bases at J, with 11 bases between the two ends. This CDR3 spans 13 amino acids. The CDR3 DNA is TGTGCCAGCAGTTTCTCCAGGGAAAATGGCTACACCTTC. Translated: CASSFSRENGYTF.

The chain uses TRBV7-2 and TRBJ2-1; D may correspond to TRBD1 or TRBD2 (5 bases each). The CDR3 is made up of 15 amino acids. The V gene's germline CDR1 is SGHTA and CDR2 FQGNSA. The V end was cut by 5 bases, the J end by 8 bases, with 19 bases between. This chain's CDR3 is CASSADFGGADEQFF. CDR3 bases: TGTGCCAGCAGCGCTGATTTTGGGGGAGCTGATGAGCAGTTCTTC.

This clonotype was observed once. Being one base from a much bigger clone, this may be a read error. The V gene is TRBV4-2, the J gene TRBJ1-2; D is unclear. CDR1 is LGHNA, CDR2 YNFKEQ, per germline. The CDR3 loop spans 17 amino acids. The CDR3 nucleotides read TGTGCCAGCAGACAAGATCTGGCAGACCGACCCCTCTATGGCTACACCTTC. Its protein is CASRQDLADRPLYGYTF.

This clonotype was counted at least ten times. This chain uses TRBV3-1 with TRBJ2-3, with 7 bases lining up with TRBD2. Germline values: CDR1 LGHDT, CDR2 YNNKEL (reference sequence). Unmatched junction bases numbered 15, after V lost 1 base and J lost 2 bases. The CDR3 has 19 amino acids. The CDR3 region is CASSQGPRLAKVLTDTQYF. The CDR3 bases are TGTGCCAGCAGCCAAGGCCCGCGACTAGCCAAGGTTCTCACAGATACGCAGTATTTT.